This T cell receptor (beta chain) comes out of a study of monozygotic twins with inflammatory bowel disease (dated by TCRdb to about 2019). About the investigation overall: The full study comprised 30 or so monozygotic twin pairs: nine German pairs (four IBD-concordant, five IBD-discordant) and 19 IBD-discordant Danish pairs. The search for disease-associated traits relied mainly on comparing IBD patients with their genetically identical healthy co-twins within discordant pairs. Each individual had, on average, about 151 000 unique TCRalpha sequences and 181 000 unique TCRbeta sequences available for analysis.

The library was prepared using 5' RACE. Preparation of each TCR library used 3,000 to 3,500 ng of total RNA. For each sample, cDNA synthesis with SMARTScribe reverse transcriptase was split into eight separate reactions. Unique molecular identifiers containing a 6-nucleotide sample barcode were introduced through template switching during cDNA synthesis. TCRalpha and TCRbeta cDNA was amplified by two nested PCRs of 16 and 9 cycles, with bead purification after each PCR. Before amplification, cDNA was treated with uracil DNA-glycosylase and purified using the QIAquick PCR purification kit. The second PCR was the step at which Illumina TruSeq-compatible adapters and sample-specific barcodes were added. Library quality and concentration were assessed using TapeStation and Qubit, and about 5 ng of each library was pooled. Sequencing of pooled libraries was carried out on an Illumina HiSeq2500 single-index Rapid Run using 2 x 100 bp reads and custom sequencing primers. The paper's data handling went like this. MiGEC version 1.2.6 was used for UMI-based consensus assembly to correct PCR and sequencing errors. MiXCR version 2.1.1 handled V(D)J alignment, clonotype assembly and CDR3 extraction. Gene usage, clonotype sharing and MAIT/NKT TCR abundance were normalised by analysing the top 1000, 10 000 and 20 000 clonotypes per sample. After downsampling to 27 000 UMIs, diversity was calculated as the inverse Simpson index using the vegan R package. Paired Mann-Whitney U tests on discordant twin pairs were used, with Benjamini-Hochberg multiple-testing correction. TCRdb reprocessed the reads; each CDR3 protein sequence makes one entry, and DNA is unavailable. In this record, the V and J calls reflect TCRdb's handling and not the investigators' own analysis. The sample table on file contains 330,000 or so distinct CDR3 sequences. The ten largest clones capture around 2% of the sample.

Spanning cysteine to phenylalanine, the CDR3 consists of 13 amino acids. DNA is not recorded here. CDR1 and CDR2, per the germline V gene, are SNHLY and FYNNEI. Turning to this clonotype: Its antigen remains unidentified.

A 2.5 ml peripheral blood sample was drawn into PAXgene tubes per donor and stored at -80°C. Without T cell sorting, total RNA was isolated from whole blood using the PAXgene blood miRNA kit on an automated QIAcube. Peripheral blood from monozygotic twin pairs, either concordant or discordant for inflammatory bowel disease, underwent deep TCRalpha and TCRbeta repertoire profiling that used unique molecular barcoding. For every twin pair, smoking habits were documented, and each individual was categorised as a current, former or never smoker. Summary of the overall study and its limitations: Compared with healthy twins, IBD patients had fewer clonotypes in common with other individuals, a difference most pronounced in patients showing signs of disease activity. Concordant and discordant twins showed no difference in repertoire similarity, possibly because of limited statistical power. Background noise and inter-individual variability may have been introduced into the repertoires by the differing immunosuppressive treatments among patients. The results gave no support for a single strong signal or clonotype linked to IBD. Distinction between different T cell subtypes could not be achieved in the analysis. TCRbeta repertoire diversity, by inverse Simpson index, was decreased in IBD patients compared with their healthy co-twins.

The specimen was blood. This TCR was recovered from a human donor with ulcerative colitis or Crohn's disease, or a healthy co-twin of an affected twin (not recorded which). Recombination joined TRBV2 with TRBJ1-5; there is no DNA to check the TCRdb D call of TRBD1. The CDR3 in this case is CASSQDGGQPQHF.